These 19 T cell receptor beta chains came from one sample sequenced in a study of T-cell reconstitution after alpha-beta-depleted transplantation in children. Unique molecular identifiers featured in how the TCRbeta library was prepared. TCRdb analysed the PCR reads with MiXCR anew, one entry per CDR3 protein. In the table there are fewer than 550,000 distinct CDR3 sequences, 10% of which are singletons. Sequences were derived from PBMCs, sampled before TCRalphabeta/CD19-depleted stem cell transplant. These receptors came from a child aged 2-15 years with inherited bone marrow failure, due to receive a stem cell transplant.

The chain joins TRBV10-3 to TRBJ2-3; D remains unclear. Germline CDR1 is ENHRY and CDR2 is SYGVKD. CDR3 length: 16 residues. Trimming left V 6 bases short and J 0 bases short, with 16 bases between. Here the CDR3 reads CAIRPDGIDSTDTQYF. CDR3 in DNA: TGTGCCATCAGACCAGACGGAATCGATAGCACAGATACGCAGTATTTT.

This clonotype was seen ten or more times. This chain connects TRBV20-1 to TRBJ2-1; possible D gene TRBD1, 6 bases. The CDR3 length is 13 residues. V lost 0 bases and J lost 8, with 11 bases in between. Germline CDR1 and CDR2: DFQATT and SNEGSKA (reference sequence). The CDR3 DNA sequence: TGCAGTGCTAGAGACAATCCAGGGGATGAGCAGTTCTTC. Residues: CSARDNPGDEQFF.

V usage is TRBV27 and J usage is TRBJ2-7; 8 nucleotides align to TRBD1. The V gene's germline CDR1 is MNHEY and CDR2 SMNVEV (reference sequence). The CDR3 has 18 residues. The V segment lost 0 bases and the J segment 1 base; nucleotides outside the gene matches: 11. CDR3 protein: CASSLSGRRQGISYEQYF. The CDR3 coding sequence is TGTGCCAGCAGTTTATCGGGGAGGAGACAGGGGATTTCCTACGAGCAGTACTTC.

The table lists this clonotype with many counts. This chain links TRBV4-2 with TRBJ2-7, with D perhaps TRBD2 (5 bases). Trimming pared 0 bases from V and 3 bases from J, leaving 12 bases between. This CDR3 is 15 amino acids long. CDR1 and CDR2 from the germline V gene are LGHNA and YNFKEQ. The CDR3 coding sequence is TGTGCCAGCAGCCAAGATTACGGGGAAGACTACGAGCAGTACTTC. Translated: CASSQDYGEDYEQYF.

This clonotype was picked up many times. The chain recombines TRBV5-6 with TRBJ2-2, with a possible D match to TRBD2 (6 bases). The CDR3 consists of 14 residues. V dropped 0 bases and J dropped 9 bases, with 12 bases sitting between them. Germline-derived CDR1 and CDR2 are SGHDT and YYEEEE. In DNA, the CDR3 is TGTGCCAGCAGCTTGGTCACTAGCTCTTGGGAGCTGTTTTTT. Its protein is CASSLVTSSWELFF.

This clonotype was found many times. The chain has TRBV7-8 and TRBJ2-5; 9 bases are a match to TRBD2. The CDR3 is 17 residues long. V trimming: 1 base; J trimming: 0 bases; junction bases outside the gene matches: 6. The germline V gene encodes CDR1 SGHVS and CDR2 FQNEAQ. CDR3 DNA sequence: TGTGCCAGCAGCTTAGTGCTGAAGCGGGAGGACCAAGAGACCCAGTACTTC. It specifies CASSLVLKREDQETQYF.

This clonotype was counted many times. The rearrangement uses TRBV6-2 or TRBV6-3 and TRBJ2-1; 7 bases are shared with TRBD2. V lost 2 bases to trimming and J lost 4 bases; unmatched junction nucleotides: 8. Germline CDR1 is MNHEY and CDR2 is SVGEGT. The CDR3 contains 16 residues. CDR3 in amino acids: CASSYPRGTKYNEQFF. The DNA of the CDR3 is TGTGCCAGCAGTTACCCCCGCGGGACTAAGTACAATGAGCAGTTCTTC.

This clonotype showed up many times. V and J are TRBV27 and TRBJ2-1; 8 positions match TRBD2. This CDR3 has 16 residues. The germline gives CDR1 MNHEY, CDR2 SMNVEV (reference sequence). The CDR3, as DNA: TGTGCTCTTAAAGCGGGAGAAAGACGGGTACAGAATGAGCAGTTCTTC. It yields the protein CALKAGERRVQNEQFF.

In regard to this clonotype: A read error is possible here, since a much larger clone lies one base away. The CDR3 loop is CASSQVGGTQRDQYF. The CDR3, as DNA: TGCGCCAGCAGCCAAGTCGGAGGCACCCAGAGGGACCAGTACTTC. The chain employs TRBV4-1 and TRBJ2-7; D is possibly TRBD1 or TRBD2 (5 bases each). The CDR3 spans 15 residues. The germline V and J ends were trimmed by 1 base and 10 bases, with 20 bases remaining between them. Germline V gene lookup returns CDR1 MGHRA and CDR2 YSYEKL.

The table lists this clonotype with many counts. This rearrangement joins TRBV11-2 to TRBJ2-2; D assignment may be TRBD1 or TRBD2 (5 bases each). Germline V lookup: CDR1 SGHAT, CDR2 FQNNGV. The CDR3 consists of 14 residues. V lost 10 bases and J 1 base, leaving 13 bases between the germline ends. CDR3 sequence reads: CATSGQLNTGELFF. The DNA of the CDR3 is TGTGCCACATCGGGGCAGCTGAACACCGGGGAGCTGTTTTTT.

This clonotype was observed many times. J is TRBJ2-7 and V is TRBV6-5; the match to TRBD1 covers 7 bases. Trimming cost V 0 bases and J 0 bases; bases outside gene matches: 5. Per the germline V gene, CDR1 is MNHEY and CDR2 is SVGAGI. The CDR3 sequence is 16 residues long. DNA for the CDR3: TGTGCCAGCAGTTACTCGATGGGACAGACCTCCTACGAGCAGTACTTC. Protein product: CASSYSMGQTSYEQYF.

The rearrangement links TRBV19 to TRBJ2-1, with 14 bases matching TRBD2. This CDR3 has 17 residues. Germline values: CDR1 LNHDA, CDR2 SQIVND (reference sequence). The trim removed 7 bases at V and 8 bases at J, leaving 13 bases unmatched. In DNA form, the CDR3 reads TGTGCCAGTACTCCCACGGGACTAGCGGGAGCATTTGATGAGCAGTTCTTC. Protein sequence: CASTPTGLAGAFDEQFF.

In this sample, this clonotype turned up many times. This CDR3 is CASRKRSGSGQGDTQYF. The CDR3, as DNA: TGTGCCAGCAGGAAGAGGTCCGGGAGTGGGCAGGGAGATACGCAGTATTTT. This rearrangement joins TRBV12-3 or TRBV12-4 to TRBJ2-3, with TRBD2 as a possible D gene (6 bases). The CDR3 length is 17 residues. V lost 6 bases and J 5 bases, leaving 24 bases between the germline ends.

This clonotype showed up many times. V gene TRBV2 combines with J gene TRBJ1-6, with 7 bases identical to TRBD1. Unmatched junction bases numbered 4, after V lost 8 bases and J lost 6 bases. The germline gives CDR1 SNHLY, CDR2 FYNNEI. The CDR3 sequence is 13 residues long. CDR3 DNA sequence: TGTGCCAGCGCGACAGGGACTAATTCACCCCTCCACTTT. Its protein product is CASATGTNSPLHF.

This clonotype has at least ten counts. The chain joins TRBV4-2 to TRBJ2-2; 7 bases are a match to TRBD2. This CDR3 comprises 16 residues. The germline V gene encodes CDR1 LGHNA and CDR2 YNFKEQ. The junction had 5 bases not matched to a gene; V was cut back by 1 base and J by 3 bases. As DNA, the CDR3 is TGTGCCAGCAGCCAAGGTATGGCGGGAGACACCGGGGAGCTGTTTTTT. Protein product: CASSQGMAGDTGELFF.

The chain uses TRBV12-5 and TRBJ2-5, with unresolved D. With 6 bases removed from V and 5 bases from J, the gap between germline ends came to 16 bases. CDR3 length: 14 amino acids. CDR1 and CDR2 from the germline V gene are LGHNT and FRNRAP. The CDR3 region has the DNA TGTGCTAGTGGCCCTGACACCGCCTGGGAGACCCAGTACTTC. Protein: CASGPDTAWETQYF.

There are many counts of this clonotype. The chain combines TRBV6-5 with TRBJ2-3; D ambiguous. Germline V gene data show CDR1 as MNHEY and CDR2 as SVGAGI. This CDR3 is 15 amino acids long. Trimming removed 7 bases at V and 1 base at J, with 15 bases between. The CDR3 nucleotides read TGTGCCAGCACTTCGGAGTGGGGTCGCACAGATACGCAGTATTTT. It is translated as CASTSEWGRTDTQYF.

The chain joins TRBV9 to TRBJ2-7, with D tentatively TRBD1 (6 bases). The germline V and J ends were trimmed by 3 bases and 2 bases, with 15 bases remaining between them. Per germline, CDR1 SGDLS and CDR2 YYNGEE. The CDR3 loop spans 15 amino acids. The CDR3 DNA sequence: TGTGCCAGCAGCGGGGGACATTCGATTCCCTACGAGCAGTACTTC. It translates to CASSGGHSIPYEQYF.

This clonotype appeared many times. The V and J genes are TRBV9 and TRBJ1-2, with D tentatively TRBD1 (6 bases). The CDR3 contains 15 residues. V lost 4 bases to trimming and J lost 8 bases, with 21 bases between them. In germline, CDR1 is SGDLS, CDR2 YYNGEE. Here the CDR3 reads CASSNAWGPAGGYTF. The CDR3 DNA reads as TGTGCCAGCAGCAACGCATGGGGGCCCGCAGGGGGCTACACCTTC.